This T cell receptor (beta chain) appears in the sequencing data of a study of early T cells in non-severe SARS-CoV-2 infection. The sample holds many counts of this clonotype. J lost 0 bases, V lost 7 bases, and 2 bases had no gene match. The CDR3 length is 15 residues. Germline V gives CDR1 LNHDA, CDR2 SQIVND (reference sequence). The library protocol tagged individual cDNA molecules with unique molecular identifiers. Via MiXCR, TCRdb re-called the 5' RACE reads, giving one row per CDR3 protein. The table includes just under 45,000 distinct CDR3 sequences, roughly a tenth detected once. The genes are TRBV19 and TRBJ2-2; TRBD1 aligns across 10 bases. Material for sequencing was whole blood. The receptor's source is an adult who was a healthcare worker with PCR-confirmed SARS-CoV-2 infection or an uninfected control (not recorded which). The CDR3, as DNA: TGTGCCAGTAACGACAGGGGGCCGAACACCGGGGAGCTGTTTTTT. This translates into CASNDRGPNTGELFF.